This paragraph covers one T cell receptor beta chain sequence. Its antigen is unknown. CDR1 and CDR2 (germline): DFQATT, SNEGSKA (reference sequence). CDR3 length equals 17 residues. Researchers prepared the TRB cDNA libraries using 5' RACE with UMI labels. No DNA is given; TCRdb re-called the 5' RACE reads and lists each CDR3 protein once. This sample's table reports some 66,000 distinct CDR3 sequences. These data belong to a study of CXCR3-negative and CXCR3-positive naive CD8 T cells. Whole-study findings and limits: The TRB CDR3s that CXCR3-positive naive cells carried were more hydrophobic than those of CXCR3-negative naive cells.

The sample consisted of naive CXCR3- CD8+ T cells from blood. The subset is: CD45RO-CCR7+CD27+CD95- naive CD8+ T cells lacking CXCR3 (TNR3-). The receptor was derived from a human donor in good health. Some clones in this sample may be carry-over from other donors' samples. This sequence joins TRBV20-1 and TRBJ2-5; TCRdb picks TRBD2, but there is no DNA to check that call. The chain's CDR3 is CSASRYGESGNQETQYF.